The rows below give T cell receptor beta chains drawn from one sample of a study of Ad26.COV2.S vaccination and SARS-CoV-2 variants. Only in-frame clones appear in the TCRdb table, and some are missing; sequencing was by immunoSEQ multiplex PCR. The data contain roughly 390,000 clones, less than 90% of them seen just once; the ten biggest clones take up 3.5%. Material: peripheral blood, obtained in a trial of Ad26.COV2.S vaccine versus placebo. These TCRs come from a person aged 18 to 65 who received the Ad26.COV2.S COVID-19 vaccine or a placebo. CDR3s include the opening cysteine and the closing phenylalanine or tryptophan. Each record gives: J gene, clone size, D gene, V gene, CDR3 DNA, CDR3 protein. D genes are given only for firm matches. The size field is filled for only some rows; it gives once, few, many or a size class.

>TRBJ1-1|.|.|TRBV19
TGTGCCAGTAGTATGATAGGGGGAGACACTGAAGCTTTCTTT
CASSMIGGDTEAFF
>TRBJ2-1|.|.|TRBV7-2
TGTGCCAGCAGCTCCCGACAGACCTCCTACAATGAGCAGTTCTTC
CASSSRQTSYNEQFF
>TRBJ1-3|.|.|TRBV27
TGTGCCAGCTTGGCGGAGGGAAACACCATATATTTT
CASLAEGNTIYF
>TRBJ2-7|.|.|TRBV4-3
TGCGCCAGCAGCCGCTTGGCAGGGAGCCACGAGCAGTACTTC
CASSRLAGSHEQYF
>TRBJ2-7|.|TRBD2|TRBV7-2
TGTGCCAGCAGCTTTGTCCTAGCGGGGATGTACGAGCAGTACTTC
CASSFVLAGMYEQYF
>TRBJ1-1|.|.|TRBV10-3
TGTGCCATCAGACAGATAGAATCTGAAGCTTTCTTT
CAIRQIESEAFF
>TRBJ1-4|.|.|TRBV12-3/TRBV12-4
TGTGCCAGCAGGGGGGCAGGTAATGAAAAACTGTTTTTT
CASRGAGNEKLFF
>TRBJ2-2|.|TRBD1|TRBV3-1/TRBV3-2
TGTGCCAGCAGCCAAGAAGGGACAGGGTGGCCCGGGGAGCTGTTTTTT
CASSQEGTGWPGELFF
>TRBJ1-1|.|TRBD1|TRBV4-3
TGCGCCAGCAGCCAAGAAGTACGTGCAGGGGGGACTGAAGCTTTCTTT
CASSQEVRAGGTEAFF
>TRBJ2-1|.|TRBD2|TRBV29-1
TGCAGCGTTGAAGTCTCGCGGGGGGGCCAGAATGAGCAGTTCTTC
CSVEVSRGGQNEQFF
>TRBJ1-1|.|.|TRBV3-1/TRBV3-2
TGTGCCACTTCTCCGTCACGGGGCGCCGGAGCTGAAGCTTTCTTT
CATSPSRGAGAEAFF
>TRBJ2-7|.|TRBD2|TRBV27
TGTGCCAGCAGTGCCCCGGGGGGCGAGCAGTACTTC
CASSAPGGEQYF
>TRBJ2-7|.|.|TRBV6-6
TGTGCCAGCAGTTACGGTGCGTCCTCCTACGAGCAGTACTTC
CASSYGASSYEQYF
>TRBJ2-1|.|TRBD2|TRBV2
TGTGCCAGCAGGGCCACTAGCGGGGTGAACAATGAGCAGTTCTTC
CASRATSGVNNEQFF
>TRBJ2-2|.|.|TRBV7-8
TGTGCCAGCAGCTTCCTAGGACAGTCGTACACCGGGGAGCTGTTTTTT
CASSFLGQSYTGELFF
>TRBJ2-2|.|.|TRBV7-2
TGTGCCAGCAGCTTGGGGGCAGCGAACACCGGGGAGCTGTTTTTT
CASSLGAANTGELFF
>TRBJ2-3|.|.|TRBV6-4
TGTGCCAGCAGTGTTGGGGTCTTAGATACGCAGTATTTT
CASSVGVLDTQYF
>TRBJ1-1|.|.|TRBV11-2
TGTGCCAGCAGCCCTGAATATTCCACTGAAGCTTTCTTT
CASSPEYSTEAFF
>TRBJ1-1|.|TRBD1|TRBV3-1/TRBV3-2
TGTGCCAGCAGCCTCTCAGGGGGACGTACGAACACTGAAGCTTTCTTT
CASSLSGGRTNTEAFF
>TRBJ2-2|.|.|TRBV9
TGTGCCAGCAGGAGACTAGGCGGCGGCACCGGGGAGCTGTTTTTT
CASRRLGGGTGELFF
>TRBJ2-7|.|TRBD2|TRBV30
TGTGCCTGGAGCCCGCGGGGGTACGAGCAGTACTTC
CAWSPRGYEQYF
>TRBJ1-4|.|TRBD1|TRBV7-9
TGTGCCAGCAGCTTAGTCGACAGGGGGCGTGCTAATGAAAAACTGTTTTTT
CASSLVDRGRANEKLFF
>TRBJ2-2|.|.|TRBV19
TGTGCCAGTAGTATTTGGACACTTACCGGGAAAGAGTCCCCCGGGGAGCTGTTTTTT
CASSIWTLTGKESPGELFF
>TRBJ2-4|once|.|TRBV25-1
TGTGCCAGCAGTGAAGCAGGGGAAGCCAAAAACATTCAGTACTTC
CASSEAGEAKNIQYF
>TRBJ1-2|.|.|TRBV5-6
TGTGCCAGCAGCAAGGTACAGGAGTATGGCTACACCTTC
CASSKVQEYGYTF
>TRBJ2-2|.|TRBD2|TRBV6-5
TGTGCCAGCAGTTACGTCCTAGCGGGGGGGATCAGGGAGCTGTTTTTT
CASSYVLAGGIRELFF
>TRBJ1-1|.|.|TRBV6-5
TGTGCCAGCAGTTACTCGGGGTTAGGCACTGAAGCTTTCTTT
CASSYSGLGTEAFF
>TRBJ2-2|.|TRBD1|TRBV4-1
TGCGCCAGCAGCCTTACTCCCGGGACAGGGAGGACCGGGGAGCTGTTTTTT
CASSLTPGTGRTGELFF
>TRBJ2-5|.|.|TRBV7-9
TGTGCCAGCAGCTCTGACAGGTGGAAGACCCAGTACTTC
CASSSDRWKTQYF
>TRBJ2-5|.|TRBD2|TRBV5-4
TGTGCCAGCAGGCTAGCGGGGGGGAGAGAGACCCAGTACTTC
CASRLAGGRETQYF
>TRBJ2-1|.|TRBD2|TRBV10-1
TGCGCCAGCAGTGAGGGACTAGCGGGGGTCAATGAGCAGTTCTTC
CASSEGLAGVNEQFF
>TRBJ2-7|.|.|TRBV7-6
TGTGCCAGCAGTTCTCTTAGGGGGGACAAACCCTACGAGCAGTACTTC
CASSSLRGDKPYEQYF
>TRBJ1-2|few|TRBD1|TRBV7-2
TGTGCCAGCAGCTTAGAGGGACAGGGACACTATGGCTACACCTTC
CASSLEGQGHYGYTF
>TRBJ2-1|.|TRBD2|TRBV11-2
TGTGCCAGCAGCTGGCCCCCTAGCGGGGGCTACAATGAGCAGTTCTTC
CASSWPPSGGYNEQFF
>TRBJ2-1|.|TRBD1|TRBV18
TGTGCCAGCTCACGGGACAGCCCGGGAACCTACAATGAGCAGTTCTTC
CASSRDSPGTYNEQFF
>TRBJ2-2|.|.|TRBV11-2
TGTGCCAGCAGCCCCTTGGGGGGGCCCAACACCGGGGAGCTGTTTTTT
CASSPLGGPNTGELFF
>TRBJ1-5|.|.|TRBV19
TGTGCCAGTAGTACCGACAATCATAGCAATCAGCCCCAGCATTTT
CASSTDNHSNQPQHF
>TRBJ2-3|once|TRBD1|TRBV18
TGTGCCAGCTCACCACTTGGGACAGGGTCGACAGATACGCAGTATTTT
CASSPLGTGSTDTQYF
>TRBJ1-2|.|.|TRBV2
TGTGCCAGCAGTGTTCGAGGAGGGGTGGGCTATGGCTACACCTTC
CASSVRGGVGYGYTF
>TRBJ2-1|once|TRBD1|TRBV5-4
TGTGCCAGCAGCTTGAACAGGGGGCTTGAGCAGTTCTTC
CASSLNRGLEQFF
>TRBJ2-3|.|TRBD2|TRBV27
TGTGCCAGCAGTTTAGGGGGGGTGCCAGATACGCAGTATTTT
CASSLGGVPDTQYF
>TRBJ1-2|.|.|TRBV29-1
TGCAGCGTTGAAGGAGGGAGGAGTAACTATGGCTACACCTTC
CSVEGGRSNYGYTF
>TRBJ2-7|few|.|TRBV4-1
TGCGCCAGCAGTCGGACAGCCACGGTCCACGAGCAGTACTTC
CASSRTATVHEQYF
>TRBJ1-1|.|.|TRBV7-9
TGTGCCAGCAGCCCCGGGGGAGCTGAAGCTTTCTTT
CASSPGGAEAFF